This TCR beta chain was sequenced for a study of shared clonotypes between healthy human individuals. Study-wide findings and caveats: Enrolling few donors narrowed the genetic and exposure-history diversity that was represented.

CDR1 is SGDLS and CDR2 is YYNGEE in the germline V gene. The CDR3 totals 15 residues. After removal of 0 bases from V and 2 bases from J, the junction contained 1 base not matched to a gene. As concerns this clone: Its antigen is currently unknown. This same CDR3 is encoded by further DNA sequences in the sample.

In the original analysis: ImmunoSEQ sequences covered only the junction and lacked quality scores; filtering therefore differed. Produced via immunoSEQ multiplex PCR; TCRdb's table is partial and in-frame only. For V, J and clone size, that table is used; D and trimming come from the DNA. The sample yields approximately 1.5 million clones, 97% to 99% seen once. This receptor was obtained from a man aged 30 to 39 in good health. Sequencing used naive CD4+ T cells sorted from blood. Subset meaning: CD45RA+ positively selected. The genes are TRBV9 and TRBJ2-2; TRBD1 matches 7 bases. The CDR3 reads CASSVAGGNTGELFF. The CDR3 nucleotides are TGTGCCAGCAGCGTAGCAGGGGGAAACACCGGGGAGCTGTTTTTT.